This TCR beta chain is drawn from a study of cytomegalovirus exposure and HLA in healthy donors. Comment on this clone: Its antigen remains unknown.

General observations from the study: Immune exposure data for these donors was limited to CMV serostatus. The analysis excluded some indistinguishable V segments, including TRBV6-2 and TRBV6-3. In an earlier analysis, about 87% or about 30%: the productive usage of most TCR beta V segments.

CDR3 length: 16 amino acids. Losses at the gene ends were 0 bases for V and 9 bases for J; bases not matched to a gene: 5. CDR1 and CDR2 (germline): MNHEY, SVGAGI. PCR used 60 Vbeta primers and 13 Jbeta primers. This table comes from immunoSEQ multiplex PCR, and its TCRdb copy is limited to in-frame clones, with some not included. Recorded for this sample: 200,000 to 250,000 clones. The sequencing input was PBMCs. The sequence was collected from a woman aged 30 to 39 in good health and CMV-seropositive. This sequence joins TRBV6-5 and TRBJ1-6; 10 bases align to TRBD1. CDR3 amino acids: CASSYSQTGGGSPLHF. The CDR3 DNA is TGTGCCAGCAGTTACTCCCAGACAGGGGGCGGTTCACCCCTCCACTTT.